Listed below are T cell receptor beta chains from one sample, sequenced in a study of T-cell memory formation after mild COVID-19. TCRdb reprocessed the 5' RACE reads with MiXCR, giving one entry per CDR3 protein. Among about 360,000 distinct CDR3 sequences listed, about an eighth were seen once. The sequenced material came from PBMCs or a T cell subset sorted from them (not recorded which). The origin of the receptors is a man in his late teens or twenties who had mild COVID-19 (a few samples of this study predate the infection). Cell type and time point are not known. CDR3s include the opening cysteine and the closing phenylalanine or tryptophan. D genes are given only for firm matches. Some rows have no size entry. The others give once, few or many, or a class for an expanded clone.

CDR3aa	CDR3nt	v_gene	len	j_gene	d_gene	abundance
CASSLEFPGSTKNIQYF	TGTGCCAGCAGCTTAGAATTTCCAGGGAGTACCAAAAACATTCAGTACTTC	TRBV7-2	17	TRBJ2-4	NA	many
CASSYSPGHSGNTIYF	TGTGCCAGCAGTTACTCTCCAGGACACTCTGGAAACACCATATATTTT	TRBV6-5	16	TRBJ1-3	NA	few
CASSGWDLTGTNTEAFF	TGTGCCAGCAGTGGATGGGATTTGACAGGTACGAACACTGAAGCTTTCTTT	TRBV25-1	17	TRBJ1-1	NA	few
CASSQGTSGGDTQYF	TGCGCCAGCAGCCAAGGGACTAGCGGGGGGGATACGCAGTATTTT	TRBV4-1	15	TRBJ2-3	TRBD2	few
CASSWGLAYEQFF	TGTGCCAGCAGCTGGGGACTAGCGTATGAGCAGTTCTTC	TRBV7-9	13	TRBJ2-1	TRBD2	few
CASTNFWGGSPGETQYF	TGTGCCAGCACCAACTTCTGGGGGGGCTCGCCGGGGGAGACCCAGTACTTC	TRBV6-5	17	TRBJ2-5	NA	few
CASSPSSNVDTQYF	TGCGCCAGCAGCCCTTCGTCGAATGTGGATACGCAGTATTTT	TRBV5-1	14	TRBJ2-3	NA	few
CASSLVSRGPYNEQFF	TGTGCCAGCAGCTTAGTCTCTAGGGGCCCGTACAATGAGCAGTTCTTC	TRBV7-9	16	TRBJ2-1	NA	NA
CASSQVADTEAFF	TGCGCCAGCAGCCAAGTCGCGGACACTGAAGCTTTCTTT	TRBV4-1	13	TRBJ1-1	NA	NA
CASSKPGLAFGDTQYF	TGTGCCAGCAGTAAGCCGGGACTAGCCTTCGGAGATACGCAGTATTTT	TRBV6-5	16	TRBJ2-3	TRBD2	NA
CASSYSFPAGEQFF	TGTGCCAGCAGTTATTCATTCCCGGCGGGTGAGCAGTTCTTC	TRBV6-5	14	TRBJ2-1	NA	NA
CASSPWGDSNQPQHF	TGTGCCAGCAGCCCCTGGGGGGACAGCAATCAGCCCCAGCATTTT	TRBV6-2/TRBV6-3	15	TRBJ1-5	NA	NA
CASSWGLTSNTGELFF	TGTGCCAGCAGCTGGGGACTGACATCGAACACCGGGGAGCTGTTTTTT	TRBV7-3	16	TRBJ2-2	NA	NA
CASSPDTTEAFF	TGTGCCAGCAGCCCGGATACAACTGAAGCTTTCTTT	TRBV28	12	TRBJ1-1	NA	NA
CASSFPGGYTF	TGTGCCAGCAGCTTCCCAGGGGGCTACACCTTC	TRBV5-6	11	TRBJ1-2	NA	few
CSVGGGIEGVTEAFF	TGCAGCGTTGGAGGTGGAATTGAGGGTGTCACTGAAGCTTTCTTT	TRBV29-1	15	TRBJ1-1	NA	NA
CASSAGQGNYGYTF	TGTGCCAGCAGCGCCGGACAGGGAAACTATGGCTACACCTTC	TRBV5-5	14	TRBJ1-2	TRBD1	NA
CASSLDLTDTQYF	TGTGCCAGCAGCTTAGACCTCACAGATACGCAGTATTTT	TRBV11-3	13	TRBJ2-3	NA	few
CASSLGPGNYGYTF	TGCGCCAGCAGCTTGGGGCCAGGCAACTATGGCTACACCTTC	TRBV5-1	14	TRBJ1-2	NA	many
CASRPGTDLIPEYF	TGTGCCAGCAGACCCGGGACGGACCTAATTCCGGAGTATTTT	TRBV7-2	14	TRBJ2-3	NA	many
CASKGPGAYEQYF	TGTGCCAGCAAAGGGCCAGGGGCCTACGAGCAGTACTTC	TRBV2	13	TRBJ2-7	NA	NA
CASSLVGSRGYTF	TGCGCCAGCAGCTTGGTGGGCAGTCGGGGCTACACCTTC	TRBV5-1	13	TRBJ1-2	NA	few
CASSLSGGLGTQYF	TGTGCCAGCAGCTTAAGTGGGGGTCTAGGCACGCAGTATTTT	TRBV7-8	14	TRBJ2-3	NA	many
CASSVGQGAGQPQHF	TGTGCCAGCAGCGTAGGTCAGGGGGCTGGTCAGCCCCAGCATTTT	TRBV9	15	TRBJ1-5	TRBD1	few
CASTKAGTSGPPRDTQYF	TGTGCCAGCACCAAGGCCGGTACTAGCGGGCCTCCCAGAGATACGCAGTATTTT	TRBV28	18	TRBJ2-3	TRBD2	NA
CASSFGFSAPGQFF	TGTGCCAGCAGCTTTGGTTTCTCTGCGCCCGGGCAGTTCTTC	TRBV11-2	14	TRBJ2-1	NA	NA
CASRLAASTDTQYF	TGTGCCAGTAGACTAGCGGCTAGCACAGATACGCAGTATTTT	TRBV19	14	TRBJ2-3	TRBD2	NA
CAIREGADTEAFF	TGTGCCATCAGGGAGGGGGCGGACACTGAAGCTTTCTTT	TRBV10-3	13	TRBJ1-1	TRBD1	few
CASSPGMTAEETQYF	TGTGCCAGCAGCCCGGGAATGACAGCAGAGGAGACCCAGTACTTC	TRBV7-2	15	TRBJ2-5	NA	NA
CASSPSIDRGRYTGELFF	TGTGCCAGCAGTCCTTCAATTGACAGGGGGCGATACACCGGGGAGCTGTTTTTT	TRBV27	18	TRBJ2-2	TRBD1	few
CAISEAGSGNTIYF	TGTGCCATCAGTGAGGCAGGGTCCGGAAACACCATATATTTT	TRBV10-3	14	TRBJ1-3	NA	NA
CASSSRLAGAPEQFF	TGTGCCAGCAGTAGTCGACTAGCGGGGGCCCCTGAGCAGTTCTTC	TRBV27	15	TRBJ2-1	TRBD2	NA
CASSPDVYNEQFF	TGTGCCAGCAGTCCGGACGTCTACAATGAGCAGTTCTTC	TRBV7-3	13	TRBJ2-1	NA	few
CATSGRGRDEQFF	TGTGCCACCAGCGGCAGGGGGCGGGATGAGCAGTTCTTC	TRBV15	13	TRBJ2-1	TRBD1	NA
CASSRGEPTDTQYF	TGTGCCAGCAGTCGAGGTGAACCCACAGATACGCAGTATTTT	TRBV28	14	TRBJ2-3	NA	NA
CAISASSVRAVTQYF	TGTGCCATCAGTGCCTCTTCCGTTCGGGCCGTTACGCAGTATTTT	TRBV10-3	15	TRBJ2-3	NA	few
CAISLSGGDTDTQYF	TGTGCCATCAGCTTAAGCGGGGGAGACACAGATACGCAGTATTTT	TRBV10-3	15	TRBJ2-3	TRBD2	once
CASRKSGTGISYEQYF	TGTGCCAGCAGGAAATCCGGGACAGGGATTTCCTACGAGCAGTACTTC	TRBV2	16	TRBJ2-7	TRBD1	NA
CSVEEAGRIKNYGYTF	TGCAGCGTTGAAGAAGCGGGCAGGATAAAAAACTATGGCTACACCTTC	TRBV29-1	16	TRBJ1-2	NA	few
CASSANNLDRGQPQHF	TGTGCCAGCAGCGCAAATAACTTGGACAGGGGTCAGCCCCAGCATTTT	TRBV7-9	16	TRBJ1-5	TRBD1	NA
CASSATVIQETQYF	TGCGCCAGCAGCGCGACAGTGATCCAAGAGACCCAGTACTTC	TRBV4-1	14	TRBJ2-5	NA	many
CASSSTSGGWNEQFF	TGTGCCAGCAGTTCTACTAGCGGGGGCTGGAATGAGCAGTTCTTC	TRBV7-9	15	TRBJ2-1	TRBD2	few
CASSLEQMNTEAFF	TGCGCCAGCAGCTTGGAACAGATGAACACTGAAGCTTTCTTT	TRBV5-1	14	TRBJ1-1	NA	many
CASSLDVYGYTF	TGTGCCAGCAGTTTAGATGTCTATGGCTACACCTTC	TRBV12-3/TRBV12-4	12	TRBJ1-2	NA	many
CASSLTGTEKYF	TGTGCCAGCAGCTTGACCGGGACAGAGAAGTACTTC	TRBV5-6	12	TRBJ2-5	TRBD1	few
CASSPRGGGETQYF	TGTGCCAGCTCACCACGGGGAGGGGGAGAGACCCAGTACTTC	TRBV18	14	TRBJ2-5	NA	many
CASSYGGLDQPQHF	TGTGCCAGCAGTTACGGGGGGCTCGATCAGCCCCAGCATTTT	TRBV6-5	14	TRBJ1-5	NA	NA
CASTPRGGGETQYF	TGTGCCAGCACCCCTCGGGGGGGCGGAGAGACCCAGTACTTC	TRBV6-2/TRBV6-3	14	TRBJ2-5	TRBD2	many
CASSQYERGDTGELFF	TGTGCCAGCAGCCAATACGAGCGGGGGGACACCGGGGAGCTGTTTTTT	TRBV3-1	16	TRBJ2-2	TRBD2	few
CASIPSADYAQETQYF	TGTGCCAGCATCCCCAGCGCGGACTACGCACAAGAGACCCAGTACTTC	TRBV6-5	16	TRBJ2-5	NA	NA
CASRPDSSNTGELFF	TGCGCCAGCAGGCCGGACAGTTCGAACACCGGGGAGCTGTTTTTT	TRBV4-3	15	TRBJ2-2	NA	many
CASSLNPGSDGYTF	TGTGCCAGCTCACTCAATCCGGGCAGCGATGGCTACACCTTC	TRBV18	14	TRBJ1-2	NA	NA
CASSLTGGDEPQHF	TGCGCCAGCAGCTTGACAGGGGGCGATGAGCCCCAGCATTTT	TRBV5-1	14	TRBJ1-5	TRBD1	few
CASSEQDEETQYF	TGTGCCAGCAGCGAACAGGATGAAGAGACCCAGTACTTC	TRBV5-5	13	TRBJ2-5	NA	NA
CASSPGTAGNTIYF	TGTGCCAGCAGCCCCGGGACAGCGGGAAACACCATATATTTT	TRBV12-3/TRBV12-4	14	TRBJ1-3	TRBD1	NA
CSVEWGTGYTF	TGCAGCGTTGAGTGGGGAACTGGCTACACCTTC	TRBV29-1	11	TRBJ1-2	NA	once
CASSSWGSTDTQYF	TGTGCCAGCAGCTCATGGGGGTCTACAGATACGCAGTATTTT	TRBV7-2	14	TRBJ2-3	NA	NA